These 10 T cell receptor beta chains originate from one sample sequenced in a study of blood T cell repertoires in COVID-19. This table comes from immunoSEQ multiplex PCR, and its TCRdb copy is limited to in-frame clones, with some not included. The sample gives some 380,000 clones, about 90% of which show up once; approximately 1.2% is in the top ten. The sequencing input was PBMCs or T cells enriched from blood (not recorded which). These receptor sequences come from a man aged 25-45 years who had recovered from COVID-19.

This chain uses TRBV4-3 with TRBJ1-2; TRBD1 agrees at 9 bases. CDR1 is LGHNA, CDR2 YSLEER, per germline. This CDR3 contains 17 residues. With V trimmed by 3 bases and J by 3 bases, 11 bases remained unmatched. The CDR3 reads CASSQGAGTGLYYGYTF. The CDR3 coding sequence is TGCGCCAGCAGCCAGGGGGCCGGGACAGGGTTATACTATGGCTACACCTTC.

The chain couples TRBV6-4 to TRBJ2-2, with D hard to call. The CDR3 covers 14 residues. V shed 7 bases and J shed 0 bases, with 9 bases lying between them. In germline, CDR1 is MRHNA, CDR2 SNTAGT. The CDR3 protein is CASMAEANTGELFF. The CDR3 DNA is TGTGCCAGCATGGCCGAAGCGAACACCGGGGAGCTGTTTTTT.

The chain carries TRBV12-5 and TRBJ1-6; TRBD1 might be the D (5 bases). The CDR3 spans 17 residues. The ends were cut back, 1 base at V and 7 bases at J, with 17 bases in the middle. In germline, CDR1 is LGHNT, CDR2 FRNRAP. CDR3 in DNA: TGTGCTAGTGGTTTGGCCCTTTCGACAGCTACCAATTCACCCCTCCACTTT. As protein: CASGLALSTATNSPLHF.

The V call is TRBV6-5, the J call TRBJ1-1, with D maybe TRBD1 (5 bases). There are 14 residues in the CDR3. CDR1 MNHEY and CDR2 SVGAGI come from the germline V gene. Trimming stripped 4 bases from V and 4 bases from J, with 13 bases between. The CDR3 protein is CASSLKYDSTEAFF. The CDR3 DNA follows: TGTGCCAGCAGTTTGAAATATGACAGCACTGAAGCTTTCTTT.

This chain joins TRBV7-2 and TRBJ1-6; D uncertain. This CDR3 comprises 13 residues. Trimming left V 4 bases short and J 4 bases short, with 5 bases between. Germline V CDR1 and CDR2: SGHTA, FQGNSA. The CDR3 nucleotides are TGTGCCAGCAGCTCCGTATATAATTCACCCCTCCACTTT. Its translation: CASSSVYNSPLHF.

The rearrangement joins TRBV11-2 to TRBJ1-3; no firm D call. The V end lost 0 bases, the J end lost 0 bases, and 9 bases lay between the germline ends. Per the germline V gene, CDR1 is SGHAT and CDR2 is FQNNGV. This CDR3 comprises 16 residues. CDR3 loop: CASSLDLAVSGNTIYF. In DNA, the CDR3 is TGTGCCAGCAGCTTAGATCTGGCAGTCTCTGGAAACACCATATATTTT. The whole variable domain, filled in from reference TRBV11-2 and TRBJ1-3, reads EAGVAQSPRYKIIEKRQSVAFWCNPISGHATLYWYQQILGQGPKLLIQFQNNGVVDDSQLPKDRFSAERLKGVDSTLKIQPAKLEDSAVYLCASSLDLAVSGNTIYFGEGSWLTVV.

CDR3 DNA sequence: TGTGCCAGCAGCCAGAATACGCGGGGCACAGATACGCAGTATTTT. Translating gives CASSQNTRGTDTQYF. The chain joins TRBV7-2 to TRBJ2-3; D may be TRBD2 (5 bases). This CDR3 is built from 15 residues. The V end was cut by 5 bases, the J end by 1 base, with 13 bases between. The germline V gene has CDR1 SGHTA and CDR2 FQGNSA.

V and J are TRBV4-3 and TRBJ1-4; D not certain. The CDR3 is 17 residues long. CDR1 is LGHNA and CDR2 is YSLEER in the germline V gene. V was trimmed by 4 bases and J by 0 bases, leaving 15 bases between them. CDR3 amino acids: CASSPDWAVTTNEKLFF. The CDR3 coding sequence is TGCGCCAGCAGCCCCGATTGGGCAGTAACAACTAATGAAAAACTGTTTTTT.

J is TRBJ2-7 and V is TRBV5-1, with a tentative D call TRBD1 (6 bases). This CDR3 has 14 amino acids. Trimming stripped 2 bases from V and 4 bases from J, with 13 bases between. CDR1 and CDR2 (germline): SGHRS, YFSETQ. The CDR3 sequence: CASSFYRDTYEQYF. CDR3 bases: TGCGCCAGCAGCTTCTACCGGGACACGTACGAGCAGTACTTC. The whole variable domain, remainder taken from reference TRBV5-1 and TRBJ2-7, is KAGVTQTPRYLIKTRGQQVTLSCSPISGHRSVSWYQQTPGQGLQFLFEYFSETQRNKGNFPGRFSGRQFSNSRSEMNVSTLELGDSALYLCASSFYRDTYEQYFGPGTRLTVT.

Remarks on this clone: The junction and the germline gene differ at one end; a read error may be behind it. The V and J genes are TRBV7-7 and TRBJ1-1; 9 bases fit TRBD1. Germline V gives CDR1 SSHAT, CDR2 FNYEAQ (reference sequence). CDR3 length equals 16 residues. This chain's CDR3 is CASSLGDREENTEAFF. CDR3 in DNA: TGTGCTAGCAGCTTAGGGGACAGGGAGGAGAACACTGAAGCTTTCTTT. The full variable domain, rest sourced from reference TRBV7-7 and TRBJ1-1, is GAGVSQSPRYKVTKRGQDVTLRCDPISSHATLYWYQQALGQGPEFLTYFNYEAQPDKSGLPSDRFSAERPEGSISTLTIQRTEQRDSAMYRCASSLGDREENTEAFFGQGTRLTVV.